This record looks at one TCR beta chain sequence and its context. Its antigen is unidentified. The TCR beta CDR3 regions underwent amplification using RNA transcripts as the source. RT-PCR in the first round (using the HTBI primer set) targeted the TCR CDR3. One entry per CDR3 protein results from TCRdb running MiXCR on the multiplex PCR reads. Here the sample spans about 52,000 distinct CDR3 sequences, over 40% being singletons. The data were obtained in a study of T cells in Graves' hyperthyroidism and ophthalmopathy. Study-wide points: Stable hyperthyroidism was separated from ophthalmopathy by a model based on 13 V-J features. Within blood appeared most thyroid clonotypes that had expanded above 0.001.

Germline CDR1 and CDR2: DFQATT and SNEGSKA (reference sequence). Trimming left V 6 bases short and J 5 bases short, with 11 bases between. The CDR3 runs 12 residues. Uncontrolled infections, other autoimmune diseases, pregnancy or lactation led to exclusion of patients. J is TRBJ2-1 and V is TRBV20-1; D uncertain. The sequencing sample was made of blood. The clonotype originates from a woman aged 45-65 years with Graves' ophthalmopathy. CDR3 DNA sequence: TGCAGTGCCAACCCCGGCCACAATGAGCAGTTCTTC. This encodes CSANPGHNEQFF.